This T cell receptor beta chain was documented in a study of T-cell memory formation after mild COVID-19. For the study at large: Largely, TCR clusters stayed within a single donor.

The V end was cut by 8 bases, the J end by 3 bases, with 11 bases between. The V gene's germline CDR1 is ENHRY and CDR2 SYGVKD. This CDR3 spans 13 amino acids. Findings and caveats of the study: Contracting clones from day 15 to 85 had balanced CD4/CD8; later expanders favoured CD4+. The CD4+ clones that contracted clustered mainly within CM and EM, and the CD8+ clones concentrated in EMRA.

Constant-segment-primed 5'RACE gave TCR alpha and TCR beta cDNA libraries with sample barcodes and UMIs. TCRdb passed the 5' RACE reads through MiXCR, listing each CDR3 protein once. The sample has fewer than 60,000 distinct CDR3 sequences; roughly 27% are singletons. A word on this clonotype: Its specificity is unknown.

Material: PBMCs or a T cell subset sorted from them (not recorded which). The clonotype was recovered from a man aged 18-30 years who had mild COVID-19 (a few samples of this study predate the infection). Cell type and time point are not known. The rearrangement joins TRBV10-3 to TRBJ1-3; maybe TRBD1 (5 bases). The CDR3 sequence is CAIQTVDGNTIYF. The CDR3 nucleotides read TGTGCCATCCAGACAGTCGATGGAAACACCATATATTTT.